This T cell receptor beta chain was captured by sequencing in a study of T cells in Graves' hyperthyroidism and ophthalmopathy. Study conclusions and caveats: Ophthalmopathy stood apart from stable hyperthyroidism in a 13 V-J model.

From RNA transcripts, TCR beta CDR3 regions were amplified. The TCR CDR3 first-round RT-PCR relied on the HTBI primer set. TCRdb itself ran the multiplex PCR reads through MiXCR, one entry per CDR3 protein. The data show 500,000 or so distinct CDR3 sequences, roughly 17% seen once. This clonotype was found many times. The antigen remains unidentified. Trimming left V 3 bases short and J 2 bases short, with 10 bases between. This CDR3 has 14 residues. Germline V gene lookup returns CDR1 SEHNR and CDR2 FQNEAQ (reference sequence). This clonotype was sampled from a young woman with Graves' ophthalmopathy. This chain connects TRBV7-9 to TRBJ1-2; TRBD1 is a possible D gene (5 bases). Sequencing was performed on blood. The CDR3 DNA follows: TGTGCCAGCAGCTTTCCGGGACGAAACTATGGCTACACCTTC. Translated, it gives CASSFPGRNYGYTF.